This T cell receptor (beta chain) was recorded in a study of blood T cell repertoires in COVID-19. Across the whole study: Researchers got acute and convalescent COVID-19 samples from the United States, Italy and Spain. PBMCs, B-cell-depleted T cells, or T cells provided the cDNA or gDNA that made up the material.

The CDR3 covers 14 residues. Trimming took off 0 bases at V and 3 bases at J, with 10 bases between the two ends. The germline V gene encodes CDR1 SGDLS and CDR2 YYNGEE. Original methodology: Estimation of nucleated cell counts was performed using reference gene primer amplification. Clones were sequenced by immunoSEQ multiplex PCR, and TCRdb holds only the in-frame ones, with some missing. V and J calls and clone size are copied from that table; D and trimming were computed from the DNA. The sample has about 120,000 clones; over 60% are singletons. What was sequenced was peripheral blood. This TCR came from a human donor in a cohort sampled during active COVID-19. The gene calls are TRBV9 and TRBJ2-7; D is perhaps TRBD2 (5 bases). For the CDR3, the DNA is TGTGCCAGCAGCGTAGGGGGAGTGAACTACGAGCAGTACTTC. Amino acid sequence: CASSVGGVNYEQYF. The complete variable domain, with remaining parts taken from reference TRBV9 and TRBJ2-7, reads DSGVTQTPKHLITATGQRVTLRCSPRSGDLSVYWYQQSLDQGLQFLIQYYNGEERAKGNILERFSAQQFPDLHSELNLSSLELGDSALYFCASSVGGVNYEQYFGPGTRLTVT.